The present T cell receptor beta chain was sequenced within a study of shared clonotypes between healthy human individuals. The CDR3 contains 16 residues. J lost 4 bases, V lost 4 bases, and 6 bases had no gene match. Germline V gene lookup returns CDR1 LGHNA and CDR2 YNFKEQ. Data came from immunoSEQ multiplex PCR; TCRdb stores just in-frame clones and leaves some out. The repertoire holds more than 1 million clones, with about four fifths as singletons. Healthy adults negative for HIV, lacking recent acute infections or vaccinations, served as donors. Sequenced input: memory CD4+ T cells from PBMCs. Subset: CD45RA-negative fraction. This receptor was obtained from a man between 18 and 35 years old in good health. Some clones in this sample may be carry-over from other donors' samples. The chain is built from TRBV4-2 and TRBJ2-1; 11 bases fit TRBD2. As DNA, the CDR3 is TGTGCCAGCAGCCTATCCGGGACTAGCGGATACAATGAGCAGTTCTTC. It is translated as CASSLSGTSGYNEQFF.